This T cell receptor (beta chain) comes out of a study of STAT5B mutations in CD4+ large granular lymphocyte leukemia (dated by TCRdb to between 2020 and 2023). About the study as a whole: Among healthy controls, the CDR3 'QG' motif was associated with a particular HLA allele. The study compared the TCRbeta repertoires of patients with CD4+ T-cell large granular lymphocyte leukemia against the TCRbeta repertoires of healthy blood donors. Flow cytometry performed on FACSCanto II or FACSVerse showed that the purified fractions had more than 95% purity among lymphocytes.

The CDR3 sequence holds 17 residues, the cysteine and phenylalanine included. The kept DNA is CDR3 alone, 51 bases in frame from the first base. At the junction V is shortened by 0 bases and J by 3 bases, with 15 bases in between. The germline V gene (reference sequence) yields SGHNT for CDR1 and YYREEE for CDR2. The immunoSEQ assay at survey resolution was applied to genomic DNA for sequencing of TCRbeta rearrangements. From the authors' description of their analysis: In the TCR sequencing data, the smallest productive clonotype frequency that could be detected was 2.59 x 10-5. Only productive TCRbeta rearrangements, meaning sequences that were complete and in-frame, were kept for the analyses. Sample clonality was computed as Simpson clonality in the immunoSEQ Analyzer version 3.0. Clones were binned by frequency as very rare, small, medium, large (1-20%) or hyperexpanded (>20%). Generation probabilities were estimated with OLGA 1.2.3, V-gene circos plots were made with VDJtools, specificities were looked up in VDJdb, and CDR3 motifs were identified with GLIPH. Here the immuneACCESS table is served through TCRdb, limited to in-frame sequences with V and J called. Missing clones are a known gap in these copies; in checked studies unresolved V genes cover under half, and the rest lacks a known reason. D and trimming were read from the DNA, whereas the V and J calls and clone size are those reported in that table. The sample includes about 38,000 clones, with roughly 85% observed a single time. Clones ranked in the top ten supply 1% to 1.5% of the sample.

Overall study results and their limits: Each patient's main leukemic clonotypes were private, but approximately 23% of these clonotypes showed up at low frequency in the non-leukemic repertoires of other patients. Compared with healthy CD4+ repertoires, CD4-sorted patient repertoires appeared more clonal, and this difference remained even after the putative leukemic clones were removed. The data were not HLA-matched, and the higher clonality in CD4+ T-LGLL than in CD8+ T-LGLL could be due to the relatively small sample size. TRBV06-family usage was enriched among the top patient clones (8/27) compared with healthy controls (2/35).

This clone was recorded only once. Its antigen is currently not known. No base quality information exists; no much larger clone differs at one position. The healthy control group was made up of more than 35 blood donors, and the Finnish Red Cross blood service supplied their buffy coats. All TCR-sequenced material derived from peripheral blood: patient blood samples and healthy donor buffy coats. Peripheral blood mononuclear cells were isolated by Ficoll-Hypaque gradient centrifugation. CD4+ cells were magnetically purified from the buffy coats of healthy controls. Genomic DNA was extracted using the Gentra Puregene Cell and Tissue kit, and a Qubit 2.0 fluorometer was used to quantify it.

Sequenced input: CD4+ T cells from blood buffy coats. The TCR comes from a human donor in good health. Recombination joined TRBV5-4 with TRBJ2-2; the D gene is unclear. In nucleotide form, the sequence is TGTGCCAGCAGCTTGGACAGCATCCTTTCTTACACCGGGGAGCTGTTTTTT. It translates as CASSLDSILSYTGELFF.